These 28 T cell receptor beta chains came from one sample sequenced in a study of PD-1 blockade in classical Hodgkin lymphoma. The data were produced by immunoSEQ multiplex PCR, yet TCRdb's version contains in-frame clones alone and is incomplete. The table has tens of thousands of clones, more than 60% seen once. Brentuximab vedotin exposure varied among the patients, all of whom had relapsed after autologous stem cell transplantation. The sequencing used peripheral blood mononuclear cells (PBMCs), collected at baseline. These receptors were taken from a human donor with classical Hodgkin lymphoma.

The chain is built from TRBV28 and TRBJ1-2; D possibly corresponds to TRBD1 (5 bases). Per the germline V gene, CDR1 is MDHEN and CDR2 is SYDVKM. The germline V and J ends were trimmed by 4 bases and 8 bases, with 17 bases remaining between them. The CDR3 has 14 residues. The CDR3 nucleotides read TGTGCCAGCAGTTCCGGGACCCAGCTGGGCGGCTACACCTTC. Amino acids: CASSSGTQLGGYTF.

The chain has TRBV14 and TRBJ1-2, with D hard to call. The CDR3 length is 12 residues. V lost 1 base and J 4 bases, leaving 4 bases between the germline ends. Germline CDR1 reads SGHDN; CDR2 reads FVKESK. The DNA of the CDR3 is TGTGCCAGCAGCCAAGCAGTCTATGGCTACACCTTC. It specifies CASSQAVYGYTF. The complete variable domain, with remaining parts taken from reference TRBV14 and TRBJ1-2, reads EAGVTQFPSHSVIEKGQTVTLRCDPISGHDNLYWYRRVMGKEIKFLLHFVKESKQDESGMPNNRFLAERTGGTYSTLKVQPAELEDSGVYFCASSQAVYGYTFGSGTRLTVV.

The chain employs TRBV5-5 and TRBJ1-3; 12 bases are shared with TRBD1. V trimming: 1 base; J trimming: 1 base; junction bases outside the gene matches: 9. Per germline, CDR1 SGHKS and CDR2 YYEKEE (reference sequence). CDR3 length: 19 residues. CDR3 DNA sequence: TGTGCCAGCAGCTTGCGGGACAGGGGGCGGTGGAGGTCTGGAAACACCATATATTTT. Residues: CASSLRDRGRWRSGNTIYF.

This CDR3 is CASSLGGRGYEQYF. The CDR3 DNA sequence: TGTGCCAGCAGCTTAGGGGGCAGGGGCTACGAGCAGTACTTC. The genes are TRBV7-9 and TRBJ2-7, with D maybe TRBD1 (6 bases). Trimming cost V 1 base and J 3 bases, with 10 bases left between them. This CDR3 comprises 14 residues. Germline loops: CDR1 SEHNR, CDR2 FQNEAQ (reference sequence).

With respect to this clone: The DNA is left out, because the CDR3 cannot be placed on it with certainty; the CDR3 is given as TCRdb lists it. The V and J genes are TRBV19 and TRBJ1-4; TRBD1 is the table's D call and was not checked against the DNA. Both ends counted, the CDR3 spans 14 residues. Germline V gives CDR1 LNHDA, CDR2 SQIVND (reference sequence). CDR3 amino acids: CASSISVQNEKLFF.

This clone came up a few times. V and J are TRBV9 and TRBJ2-6, with 11 bases fitting TRBD1. Germline CDR1 SGDLS, CDR2 YYNGEE. The CDR3 consists of 18 residues. V was pared by 4 bases and J by 2 bases, with 8 bases of the junction left unmatched. CDR3 loop: CASSSREGQGAGANVLTF. CDR3 DNA sequence: TGTGCCAGCAGCTCCCGAGAGGGACAGGGGGCTGGGGCCAACGTCCTGACTTTC. Complete variable domain (other parts from reference TRBV9 and TRBJ2-6): DSGVTQTPKHLITATGQRVTLRCSPRSGDLSVYWYQQSLDQGLQFLIQYYNGEERAKGNILERFSAQQFPDLHSELNLSSLELGDSALYFCASSSREGQGAGANVLTFGAGSRLTVL.

This clone was detected only a few times. The rearrangement uses TRBV30 and TRBJ2-6; D gene unclear. The CDR3 contains 14 residues. The germline V gene encodes CDR1 GTSNPN and CDR2 SVGIG (reference sequence). V lost 5 bases, J lost 0 bases, and 8 bases lay in between. The CDR3 sequence: CAWDVDSGANVLTF. The CDR3 nucleotides read TGTGCCTGGGACGTCGACTCTGGGGCCAACGTCCTGACTTTC. The entire variable domain, with the rest obtained from reference TRBV30 and TRBJ2-6, is as follows: SQTIHQWPATLVQPVGSPLSLECTVEGTSNPNLYWYRQAAGRGLQLLFYSVGIGQISSEVPQNLSASRPQDRQFILSSKKLLLSDSGFYLCAWDVDSGANVLTFGAGSRLTVL.

Note on this clone: This specimen includes other DNA sequences encoding the same CDR3. The chain is built from TRBV6-5 and TRBJ2-5; D is unresolved. Germline V gene data show CDR1 as MNHEY and CDR2 as SVGAGI. The CDR3 consists of 14 residues. V was pared by 6 bases and J by 0 bases, with 11 bases between. The CDR3 sequence is CASRVYRDQETQYF. In nucleotides, the CDR3 is TGTGCCAGCAGGGTATATAGGGACCAAGAGACCCAGTACTTC.

The chain is built from TRBV4-1 and TRBJ2-1; 10 bases are shared with TRBD2. The germline gives CDR1 MGHRA, CDR2 YSYEKL. J gave up 5 bases and V 0 bases, and 7 bases lay outside the gene matches. CDR3 length: 17 amino acids. In nucleotides, the CDR3 is TGCGCCAGCAGCCAAGATTGGGCTAGCGGGGGTAACAATGAGCAGTTCTTC. Translating it yields CASSQDWASGGNNEQFF.

This chain connects TRBV6-6 to TRBJ1-3; D uncertain. CDR1 is MNHNY and CDR2 is SVGAGI in the germline V gene (reference sequence). Trimming took off 6 bases at V and 0 bases at J, with 12 bases between the two ends. The CDR3 is 15 amino acids. CDR3 bases: TGTGCCAGCAGCCGCGACGGTGCCTCTGGAAACACCATATATTTT. It is translated as CASSRDGASGNTIYF.

The J gene is TRBJ1-5, the V gene TRBV13, with D uncertain. Germline V gives CDR1 PRHDT, CDR2 FYEKMQ (reference sequence). The V end was cut by 0 bases, the J end by 13 bases, with 19 bases between. This CDR3 is built from 15 residues. DNA of the CDR3: TGTGCCAGCAGCTTAGGCGGCCCCTCCGCCAGGATTCAGCATTTT. This translates into CASSLGGPSARIQHF. Full variable domain (outside the CDR3, taken from reference TRBV13 and TRBJ1-5): AAGVIQSPRHLIKEKRETATLKCYPIPRHDTVYWYQQGPGQDPQFLISFYEKMQSDKGSIPDRFSAQQFSDYHSELNMSSLELGDSALYFCASSLGGPSARIQHFGDGTRLSIL.

The chain combines TRBV28 with TRBJ1-4, with no clear D. CDR1 is MDHEN and CDR2 is SYDVKM in the germline V gene. The CDR3 totals 15 residues. V lost 5 bases, J lost 5 bases, and 15 bases lay in between. As DNA, the CDR3 is TGTGCCAGCAGTGGGCAAGACGGGTTGAATGAAAAACTGTTTTTT. This gives the protein CASSGQDGLNEKLFF.

There are a few counts of this clone. The chain uses TRBV28 and TRBJ1-4, with D unclear. The CDR3 is 16 residues long. The V gene's germline CDR1 is MDHEN and CDR2 SYDVKM. The V end lost 5 bases, the J end lost 4 bases, and 17 bases lay between the germline ends. Written as DNA, the CDR3 is TGTGCCAGCAGTACGCGTGGACCTTCTGATAATGAAAAACTGTTTTTT. It encodes CASSTRGPSDNEKLFF. The full variable domain, in which reference TRBV28 and TRBJ1-4 provide the parts outside the CDR3, is DVKVTQSSRYLVKRTGEKVFLECVQDMDHENMFWYRQDPGLGLRLIYFSYDVKMKEKGDIPEGYSVSREKKERFSLILESASTNQTSMYLCASSTRGPSDNEKLFFGSGTQLSVL.

The chain employs TRBV15 and TRBJ1-6, with 7 bases fitting TRBD1. CDR3 size: 22 residues. Germline assignment: CDR1 LNHNV and CDR2 YYDKDF (reference sequence). V lost 0 bases and J lost 0; bases outside the gene matches: 17. In DNA form, the CDR3 reads TGTGCCACCAGCAGAGATAGATTCCGGGCAGGGGGGATGGTCTCCTATAATTCACCCCTCCACTTT. This sequence encodes CATSRDRFRAGGMVSYNSPLHF.

The V call is TRBV2, the J call TRBJ2-7, with D unclear. The CDR3 spans 10 residues. Germline V gene lookup returns CDR1 SNHLY and CDR2 FYNNEI. Trimming cost V 7 bases and J 5 bases, with 6 bases left between them. The CDR3 spells CASTRDEQYF. CDR3 DNA: TGTGCCAGCACCCGGGACGAGCAGTACTTC.

This clone was counted a few times. The chain links TRBV5-4 to TRBJ1-2; D uncertain. The germline gives CDR1 SGHNT, CDR2 YYREEE (reference sequence). The CDR3 is 14 residues long. V shed 0 bases and J shed 5 bases, with 11 bases lying between them. The CDR3, as DNA: TGTGCCAGCAGCTTGGCGATGGAGGTTTATGGCTACACCTTC. It yields the protein CASSLAMEVYGYTF.

The chain uses TRBV19 and TRBJ1-1; D perhaps matches TRBD1 (6 bases). Germline lookup yields CDR1 LNHDA and CDR2 SQIVND (reference sequence). The CDR3 runs 14 residues. V lost 4 bases and J 6 bases, leaving 15 bases between the germline ends. This chain's CDR3 is CASSTSQGHSEAFF. The DNA for the CDR3 is TGTGCCAGTAGTACCTCACAGGGACACTCTGAAGCTTTCTTT.

V is TRBV9 and J is TRBJ2-5, with TRBD2 identical over 7 bases. The germline gives CDR1 SGDLS, CDR2 YYNGEE. Germline trimming cut 6 bases from V and 2 bases from J; bases unmatched to any gene: 4. The CDR3 contains 13 residues. CDR3 amino acids: CASNGGTQETQYF. In DNA form, the CDR3 reads TGTGCCAGCAACGGGGGGACGCAAGAGACCCAGTACTTC.

This chain uses TRBV18 with TRBJ1-5, with D possibly matching TRBD1 (5 bases). The CDR3 is 13 amino acids. With 3 bases removed from V and 6 bases from J, the gap between germline ends came to 9 bases. Per the germline V gene, CDR1 is KGHSH and CDR2 is LQKENI. The CDR3 here is CASSPGRGQPQHF. As DNA, the CDR3 is TGTGCCAGCTCACCCGGGAGGGGTCAGCCCCAGCATTTT.

This clone was counted between two and nine times. This rearrangement joins TRBV18 to TRBJ2-3; D unclear. Trimming left V 0 bases short and J 5 bases short, with 9 bases between. CDR3 length equals 14 residues. In germline, CDR1 is KGHSH, CDR2 LQKENI. The DNA of the CDR3 is TGTGCCAGCTCACCACCGCGACGGGTAGATACGCAGTATTTT. Translated, it gives CASSPPRRVDTQYF.

The DNA of the CDR3 is TGTGCCAGCACCCCGGGCCACTCTGGAAACACCATATATTTT. Its protein product is CASTPGHSGNTIYF. The V gene is TRBV2, the J gene TRBJ1-3; D uncertain. Germline values: CDR1 SNHLY, CDR2 FYNNEI. Trimming stripped 7 bases from V and 0 bases from J, with 10 bases between. The CDR3 spans 14 residues.

The chain has TRBV6-6 and TRBJ1-4, with D possibly being TRBD1 (6 bases). Trimming shortened V by 2 bases and J by 7 bases, and 11 bases separated the two germline ends. This CDR3 has 14 residues. Germline V gives CDR1 MNHNY, CDR2 SVGAGI (reference sequence). The CDR3 region is CASSYGGPAEKLFF. CDR3 DNA: TGTGCCAGCAGTTACGGGGGGCCAGCTGAAAAACTGTTTTTT.

The chain recombines TRBV5-6 with TRBJ2-1; D call uncertain. V lost 4 bases to trimming and J lost 4 bases, with 12 bases between them. The CDR3 length is 14 residues. CDR1 and CDR2 from the germline V gene are SGHDT and YYEEEE. CDR3 DNA sequence: TGTGCCAGCAGCCCCCCCGAGGTGTACAATGAGCAGTTCTTC. Residues: CASSPPEVYNEQFF. Full variable domain (remainder filled in from reference TRBV5-6 and TRBJ2-1): DAGVTQSPTHLIKTRGQQVTLRCSPKSGHDTVSWYQQALGQGPQFIFQYYEEEERQRGNFPDRFSGHQFPNYSSELNVNALLLGDSALYLCASSPPEVYNEQFFGPGTRLTVL.

V usage is TRBV27 and J usage is TRBJ1-2, with TRBD1 identical over 8 bases. V gave up 9 bases and J gave up 5 bases; unmatched junction bases: 8. Germline assignment: CDR1 MNHEY and CDR2 SMNVEV (reference sequence). The CDR3 is 13 amino acids. CDR3 bases: TGTGCCAGTCAACCCGGACAGGGTTATGGCTACACCTTC. It translates to CASQPGQGYGYTF.

The chain carries TRBV5-5 and TRBJ1-1; TRBD1 might be the D (5 bases). CDR1 is SGHKS, CDR2 YYEKEE, per germline (reference sequence). The CDR3 extends over 14 amino acids. The germline V and J ends were trimmed by 1 base and 4 bases, with 11 bases remaining between them. The DNA of the CDR3 is TGTGCCAGCAGCTTGTCGGTGGGGGTCACTGAAGCTTTCTTT. Residues: CASSLSVGVTEAFF.

The chain combines TRBV27 with TRBJ2-3; 7 nucleotides line up with TRBD2. CDR3 length: 15 amino acids. CDR1 and CDR2 from the germline V gene are MNHEY and SMNVEV (reference sequence). J gave up 2 bases and V 6 bases, and 8 bases lay outside the gene matches. CDR3 amino acids: CASSLLADYTDTQYF. For the CDR3, the DNA is TGTGCCAGCAGCCTTCTAGCGGACTACACAGATACGCAGTATTTT.

The V call is TRBV30, the J call TRBJ1-2; TRBD1 aligns across 8 bases. The CDR3 covers 14 residues. Trimming cost V 3 bases and J 4 bases; bases outside gene matches: 7. Looked up from germline, CDR1 is GTSNPN and CDR2 is SVGIG (reference sequence). The CDR3 DNA is TGTGCCTGGAGCCCCGGGACAGGCCCCTATGGCTACACCTTC. Encoded protein: CAWSPGTGPYGYTF. The whole variable domain, filled in from reference TRBV30 and TRBJ1-2, reads SQTIHQWPATLVQPVGSPLSLECTVEGTSNPNLYWYRQAAGRGLQLLFYSVGIGQISSEVPQNLSASRPQDRQFILSSKKLLLSDSGFYLCAWSPGTGPYGYTFGSGTRLTVV.

This sequence joins TRBV28 and TRBJ2-2; D is undetermined. The germline V and J ends were trimmed by 5 bases and 4 bases, with 8 bases remaining between them. Germline V lookup: CDR1 MDHEN, CDR2 SYDVKM. The CDR3 length is 13 residues. The CDR3 nucleotides read TGTGCCAGCAGTCTACGATCCACCGGGGAGCTGTTTTTT. Protein product: CASSLRSTGELFF. Drawing the rest from reference TRBV28 and TRBJ2-2, the complete variable domain is DVKVTQSSRYLVKRTGEKVFLECVQDMDHENMFWYRQDPGLGLRLIYFSYDVKMKEKGDIPEGYSVSREKKERFSLILESASTNQTSMYLCASSLRSTGELFFGEGSRLTVL.